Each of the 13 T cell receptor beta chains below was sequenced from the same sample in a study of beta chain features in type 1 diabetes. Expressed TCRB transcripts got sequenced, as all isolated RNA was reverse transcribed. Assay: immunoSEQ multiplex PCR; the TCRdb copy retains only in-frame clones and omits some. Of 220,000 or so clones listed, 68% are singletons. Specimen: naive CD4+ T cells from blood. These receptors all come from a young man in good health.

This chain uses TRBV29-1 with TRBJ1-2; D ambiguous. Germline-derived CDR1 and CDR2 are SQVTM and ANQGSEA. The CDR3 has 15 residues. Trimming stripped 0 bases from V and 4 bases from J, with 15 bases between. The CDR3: CSVEDRRVGLYGYTF. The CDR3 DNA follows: TGCAGCGTTGAAGATCGGAGGGTAGGCCTCTATGGCTACACCTTC. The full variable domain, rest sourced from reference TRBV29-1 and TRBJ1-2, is SAVISQKPSRDICQRGTSLTIQCQVDSQVTMMFWYRQQPGQSLTLIATANQGSEATYESGFVIDKFPISRPNLTFSTLTVSNMSPEDSSIYLCSVEDRRVGLYGYTFGSGTRLTVV.

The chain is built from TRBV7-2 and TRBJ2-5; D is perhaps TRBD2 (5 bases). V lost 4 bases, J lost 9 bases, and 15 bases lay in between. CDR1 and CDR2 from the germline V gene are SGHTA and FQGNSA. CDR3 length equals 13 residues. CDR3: CASSSEDYLPQYF. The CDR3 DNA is TGTGCCAGCAGCTCCGAAGACTACCTCCCCCAGTACTTC.

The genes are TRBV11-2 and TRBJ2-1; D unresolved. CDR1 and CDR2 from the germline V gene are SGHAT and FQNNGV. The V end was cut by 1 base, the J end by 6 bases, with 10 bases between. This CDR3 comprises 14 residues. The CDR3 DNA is TGTGCCAGCAGCTTAGTAAACCCCCTCAATGAGCAGTTCTTC. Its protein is CASSLVNPLNEQFF.

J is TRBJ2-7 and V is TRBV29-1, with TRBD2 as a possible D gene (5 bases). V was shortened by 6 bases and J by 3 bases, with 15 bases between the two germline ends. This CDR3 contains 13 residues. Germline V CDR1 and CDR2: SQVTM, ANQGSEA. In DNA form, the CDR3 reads TGCAGCGTCGCGGGTGACGGATTCTACGAGCAGTACTTC. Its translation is CSVAGDGFYEQYF.

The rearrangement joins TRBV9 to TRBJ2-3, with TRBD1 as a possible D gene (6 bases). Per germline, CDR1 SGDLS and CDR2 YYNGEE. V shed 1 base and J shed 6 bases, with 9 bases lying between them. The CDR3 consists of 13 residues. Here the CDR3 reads CASSVQGKDTQYF. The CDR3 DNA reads TGTGCCAGCAGCGTACAGGGGAAGGATACGCAGTATTTT.

CDR3 sequence reads: CASSQEAGRNEQFF. Here the CDR3 DNA reads TGTGCCAGCAGCCAGGAAGCGGGTCGGAATGAGCAGTTCTTC. The chain links TRBV4-2 to TRBJ2-1; perhaps TRBD2 as D (6 bases). Trimming left V 3 bases short and J 7 bases short, with 13 bases between. The CDR3 loop spans 14 amino acids. Germline V gene lookup returns CDR1 LGHNA and CDR2 YNFKEQ.

The CDR3 bases are TGTGCCAGTAGTATTGACCTTTATGGCTACACCTTC. Translation: CASSIDLYGYTF. The chain combines TRBV19 with TRBJ1-2; D call uncertain. This CDR3 contains 12 residues. Per the germline V gene, CDR1 is LNHDA and CDR2 is SQIVND (reference sequence). Trimming removed 3 bases from V and 5 bases from J, with 7 bases in between.

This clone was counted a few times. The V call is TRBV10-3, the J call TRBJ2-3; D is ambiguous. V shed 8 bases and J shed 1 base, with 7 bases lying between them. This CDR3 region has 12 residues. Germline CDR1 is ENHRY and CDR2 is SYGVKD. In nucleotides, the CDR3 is TGTGCCATCTCCCCGCGCACAGATACGCAGTATTTT. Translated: CAISPRTDTQYF.

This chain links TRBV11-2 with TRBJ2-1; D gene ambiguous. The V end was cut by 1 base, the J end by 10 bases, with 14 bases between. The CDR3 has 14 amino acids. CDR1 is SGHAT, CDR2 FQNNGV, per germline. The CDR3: CASSLVAGSLEQFF. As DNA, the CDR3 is TGTGCCAGCAGCTTAGTGGCCGGTAGCCTGGAGCAGTTCTTC. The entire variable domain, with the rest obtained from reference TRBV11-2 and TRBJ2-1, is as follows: EAGVAQSPRYKIIEKRQSVAFWCNPISGHATLYWYQQILGQGPKLLIQFQNNGVVDDSQLPKDRFSAERLKGVDSTLKIQPAKLEDSAVYLCASSLVAGSLEQFFGPGTRLTVL.

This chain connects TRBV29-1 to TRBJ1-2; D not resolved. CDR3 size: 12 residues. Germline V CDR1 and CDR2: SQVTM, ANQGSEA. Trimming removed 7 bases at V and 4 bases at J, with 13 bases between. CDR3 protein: CSAARDRYGYTF. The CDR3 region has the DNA TGCAGCGCCGCCCGGGATCGCTATGGCTACACCTTC.

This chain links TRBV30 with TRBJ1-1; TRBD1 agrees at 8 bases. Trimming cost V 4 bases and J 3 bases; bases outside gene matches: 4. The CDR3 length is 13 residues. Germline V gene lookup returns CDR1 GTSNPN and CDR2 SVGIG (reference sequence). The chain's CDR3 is CAWTDRVDTEAFF. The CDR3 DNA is TGTGCCTGGACGGACAGGGTGGACACTGAAGCTTTCTTT.

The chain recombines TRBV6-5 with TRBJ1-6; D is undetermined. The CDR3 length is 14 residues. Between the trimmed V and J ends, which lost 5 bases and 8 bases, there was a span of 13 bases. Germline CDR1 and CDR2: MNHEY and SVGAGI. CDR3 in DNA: TGTGCCAGCAGTGCGCAGGTGTTGGATTCACCCCTCCACTTT. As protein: CASSAQVLDSPLHF.

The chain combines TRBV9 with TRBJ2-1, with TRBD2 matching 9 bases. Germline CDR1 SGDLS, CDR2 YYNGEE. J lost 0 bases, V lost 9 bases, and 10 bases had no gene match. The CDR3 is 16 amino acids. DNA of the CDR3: TGTGCCACTAGTTGGAGTAGCGGGAGCTCCTACAATGAGCAGTTCTTC. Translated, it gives CATSWSSGSSYNEQFF.